This T cell receptor beta chain was captured in a study of blood T cell repertoires in COVID-19. Study summary: The origin of the acute and convalescent COVID-19 samples was the United States, Italy and Spain.

This clone has only one observation. In the original processing: Estimated nucleated cell counts came from reference gene primer amplification. Produced via immunoSEQ multiplex PCR; TCRdb's table is partial and in-frame only. V and J calls and clone size follow that table, whereas D and trimming were derived from the DNA. This sample has some 350,000 clones, with roughly nine tenths found just once. With V trimmed by 9 bases and J by 4 bases, 19 bases remained unmatched. The germline gives CDR1 MDHEN, CDR2 SYDVKM. The CDR3 consists of 18 residues. Patients at the Seattle site were enrolled during active infection and followed longitudinally.

Material: peripheral blood. This TCR came from a woman aged 30 to 39 with COVID-19, enrolled during active disease. The chain carries TRBV28 and TRBJ1-2; 11 positions agree with TRBD1. CDR3 loop: CARFPVRTGGAWGYGYTF. CDR3 DNA sequence: TGTGCCAGATTTCCGGTGCGGACAGGGGGCGCTTGGGGCTATGGCTACACCTTC.